This T cell receptor (beta chain) was sequenced for a study of blood T cells in healthy people across ages. This clonotype was observed a handful of times. Primers used in a second PCR of about 7 to 12 cycles were a sample-barcoded 5' primer and a J-beta primer mix. TCRdb called the 5' RACE reads again in MiXCR, with one record for every CDR3 protein. The top ten hold around 0.75% of the sample, which has fewer than 1,200,000 distinct CDR3 sequences, about 25% seen once. Germline CDR1 is SGHAT and CDR2 is FQDESV (reference sequence). The J segment lost 8 bases and the V segment lost 5 bases, leaving 13 bases of the junction unmatched. This CDR3 region has 16 residues. This same sample was also part of a study on T cells of mothers and their children.

The V gene is TRBV11-1, the J gene TRBJ2-1; 9 nucleotides align to TRBD2. This TCR was sampled from a girl aged 2-15 years in good health. Sequencing input: blood. This chain's CDR3 is CASSHPRGGLDDEQFF. CDR3 in DNA: TGTGCCAGCAGCCACCCGCGGGGGGGCCTTGACGATGAGCAGTTCTTC.